The 10 T cell receptor beta chains below come from one sample, sequenced in a study of OX40 agonist ivuxolimab in advanced cancers. Sequenced by immunoSEQ multiplex PCR; TCRdb stores in-frame clones only, minus some. Counted here are some 60,000 clones, roughly 84% occurring once; the ten biggest clones make up about 27%. Sequences were derived from CD4+ or CD8+ T cells sorted from blood, sampled in a trial of the OX40 agonist ivuxolimab. These receptors originate from an adult with an advanced solid tumor such as melanoma, head and neck, liver or kidney cancer.

The rearrangement links TRBV7-2 to TRBJ2-3, with 13 nucleotides matching TRBD2. CDR1 is SGHTA and CDR2 is FQGNSA in the germline V gene. V lost 7 bases, J lost 5 bases, and 9 bases stayed unmatched. The CDR3 extends over 16 amino acids. The CDR3 nucleotides are TGTGCCAGCAAAGACCGAGGACTAGCGGGAGTAGATACGCAGTATTTT. It codes for CASKDRGLAGVDTQYF.

This clone was picked up a small number of times. V gene TRBV6-6 combines with J gene TRBJ2-5; 7 nucleotides align to TRBD2. With 7 bases clipped from V and 7 bases from J, the junction kept 15 bases outside the gene matches. The CDR3 is 15 residues long. Germline lookup yields CDR1 MNHNY and CDR2 SVGAGI (reference sequence). The chain's CDR3 is CASNHTFVGGWTQYF. The CDR3 DNA reads TGTGCCAGCAACCACACCTTCGTGGGGGGGTGGACCCAGTACTTC.

The chain has TRBV4-2 and TRBJ2-2, with D perhaps TRBD2 (5 bases). V lost 0 bases, J lost 12 bases, and 20 bases lay in between. Looked up from germline, CDR1 is LGHNA and CDR2 is YNFKEQ. This CDR3 comprises 16 residues. CDR3 nucleotides: TGTGCCAGCAGCCAAGAGCGGCGGGCCTCCGCGTGGAAGCTGTTTTTT. It is translated as CASSQERRASAWKLFF.

This sequence joins TRBV7-6 and TRBJ1-4; weak D call: TRBD1 (6 bases). This CDR3 has 13 amino acids. From germline, CDR1 is SGHVS and CDR2 FNYEAQ. The V gene lost 5 bases and the J gene lost 10 bases, with 14 bases spanning the gap. The CDR3: CASSPGEGGKLFF. The CDR3 coding sequence is TGTGCCAGCAGCCCCGGAGAGGGGGGAAAACTGTTTTTT.

This clone was recorded once. V gene TRBV5-6 combines with J gene TRBJ1-1; 9 positions match TRBD1. This CDR3 is 15 amino acids long. The germline V gene has CDR1 SGHDT and CDR2 YYEEEE. The ends lost 4 bases at V and 1 base at J; junction bases unmatched: 5. The CDR3 sequence: CASSGTGLQNTEAFF. CDR3 sequence (DNA): TGTGCCAGCAGCGGGACAGGGTTACAGAACACTGAAGCTTTCTTT.

The chain links TRBV9 to TRBJ1-4; D is uncertain. Trimming removed 0 bases at V and 8 bases at J, with 14 bases between. CDR1 and CDR2 from the germline V gene are SGDLS and YYNGEE. This CDR3 has 15 amino acids. The CDR3 spells CASSVAQPGQEKLFF. CDR3 coding DNA: TGTGCCAGCAGCGTAGCCCAACCTGGGCAGGAAAAACTGTTTTTT.

The V call is TRBV7-2, the J call TRBJ1-1; D perhaps matches TRBD1 (5 bases). V was cut by 1 base and J by 10 bases, with 16 bases left in between. CDR1 and CDR2 (germline): SGHTA, FQGNSA. This CDR3 is 14 amino acids long. CDR3 sequence reads: CASSLVGGEGTAFF. As DNA, the CDR3 is TGTGCCAGCAGCTTAGTGGGGGGGGAAGGCACAGCTTTCTTT.

The chain has TRBV6-1 and TRBJ2-6; perhaps D is TRBD1 or TRBD2 (5 bases each). Trimming took off 7 bases at V and 0 bases at J, with 10 bases between the two ends. The CDR3 is 15 amino acids. Germline-derived CDR1 and CDR2 are MNHNS and SASEGT. CDR3 nucleotide sequence: TGTGCCAGCATGCCGGGACGCTCTGGGGCCAACGTCCTGACTTTC. Translating it yields CASMPGRSGANVLTF.

This chain links TRBV6-1 with TRBJ2-2; 7 bases fit TRBD2. V lost 6 bases to trimming and J lost 7 bases; unmatched junction nucleotides: 11. This CDR3 region has 15 residues. CDR1 and CDR2 (germline): MNHNS, SASEGT. The CDR3 DNA follows: TGTGCCAGCAGGGAGACTAGCATCGGCGTCGGGGAGCTGTTTTTT. Protein sequence: CASRETSIGVGELFF.

V and J are TRBV19 and TRBJ2-1, with 13 bases matching TRBD2. The ends lost 9 bases at V and 7 bases at J; junction bases unmatched: 9. The germline gives CDR1 LNHDA, CDR2 SQIVND (reference sequence). The CDR3 spans 15 residues. The CDR3 here is CASTSRGLAGNEQFF. In DNA form, the CDR3 reads TGTGCCAGCACCTCGCGGGGACTAGCGGGGAATGAGCAGTTCTTC.